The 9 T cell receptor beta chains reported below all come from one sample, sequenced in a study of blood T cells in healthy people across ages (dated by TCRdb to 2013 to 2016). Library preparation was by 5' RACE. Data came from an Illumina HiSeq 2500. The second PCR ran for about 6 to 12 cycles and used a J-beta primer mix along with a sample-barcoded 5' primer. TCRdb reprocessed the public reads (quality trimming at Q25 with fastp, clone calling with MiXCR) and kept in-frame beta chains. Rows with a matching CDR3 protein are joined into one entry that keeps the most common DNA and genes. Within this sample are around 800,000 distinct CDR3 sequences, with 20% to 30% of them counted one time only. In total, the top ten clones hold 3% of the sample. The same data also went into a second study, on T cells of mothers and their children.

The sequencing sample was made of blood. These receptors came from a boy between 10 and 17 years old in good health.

The DNA for the CDR3 is TGTGCCAGCAGCCCACGCTGGACAGACACCGGGGAGCTGTTTTTT. Encoded protein: CASSPRWTDTGELFF. V and J are TRBV9 and TRBJ2-2; maybe TRBD1 (6 bases). V lost 4 bases to trimming and J lost 3 bases, with 13 bases between them. The CDR3 has 15 residues. The V gene's germline CDR1 is SGDLS and CDR2 YYNGEE.

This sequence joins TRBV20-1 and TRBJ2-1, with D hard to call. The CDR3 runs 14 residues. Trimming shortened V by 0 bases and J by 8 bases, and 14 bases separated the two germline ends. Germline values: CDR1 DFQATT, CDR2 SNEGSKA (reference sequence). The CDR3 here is CSARDPQVGYEQFF. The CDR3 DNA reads TGCAGTGCTAGAGATCCGCAGGTTGGGTATGAGCAGTTCTTC.

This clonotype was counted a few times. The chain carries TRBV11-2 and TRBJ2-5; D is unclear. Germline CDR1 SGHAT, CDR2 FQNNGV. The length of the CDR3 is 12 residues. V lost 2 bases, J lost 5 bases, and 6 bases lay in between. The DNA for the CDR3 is TGTGCCAGCAGCTTAAACTCGGAGACCCAGTACTTC. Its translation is CASSLNSETQYF.

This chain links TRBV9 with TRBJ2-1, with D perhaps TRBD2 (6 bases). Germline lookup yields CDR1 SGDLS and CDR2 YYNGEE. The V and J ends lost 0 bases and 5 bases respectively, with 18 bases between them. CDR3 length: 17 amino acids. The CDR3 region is CASSVAPWRGSHNEQFF. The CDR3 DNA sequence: TGTGCCAGCAGCGTAGCTCCCTGGCGGGGATCCCACAATGAGCAGTTCTTC.

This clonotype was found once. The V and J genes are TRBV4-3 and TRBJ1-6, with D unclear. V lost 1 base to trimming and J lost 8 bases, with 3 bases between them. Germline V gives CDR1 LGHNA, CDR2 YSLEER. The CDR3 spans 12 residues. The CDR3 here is CASSQAHSPLHF. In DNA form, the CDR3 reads TGCGCCAGCAGCCAAGCCCATTCACCCCTCCACTTT.

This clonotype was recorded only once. The CDR3 here is CASSQRGGGYNEQFF. CDR3 coding DNA: TGTGCCAGCAGTCAGCGGGGGGGCGGTTACAATGAGCAGTTCTTC. The rearrangement joins TRBV2 to TRBJ2-1, with 10 nucleotides matching TRBD2. Per germline, CDR1 SNHLY and CDR2 FYNNEI. V was pared by 5 bases and J by 4 bases, with 5 bases of the junction left unmatched. This CDR3 has 15 residues.

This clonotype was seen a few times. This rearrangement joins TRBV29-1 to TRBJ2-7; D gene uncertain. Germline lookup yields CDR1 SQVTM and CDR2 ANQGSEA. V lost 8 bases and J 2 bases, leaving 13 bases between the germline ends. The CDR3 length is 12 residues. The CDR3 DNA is TGCAGCTTTGTAACACGAGCCTACGAGCAGTACTTC. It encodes CSFVTRAYEQYF.

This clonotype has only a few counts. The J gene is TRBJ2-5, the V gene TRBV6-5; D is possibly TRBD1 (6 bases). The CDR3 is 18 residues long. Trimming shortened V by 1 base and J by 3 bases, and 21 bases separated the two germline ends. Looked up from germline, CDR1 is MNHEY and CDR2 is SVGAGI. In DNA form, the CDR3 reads TGTGCCAGCAGTTACTGGGAACCGACAGGACCTTTTGAAGAGACCCAGTACTTC. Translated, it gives CASSYWEPTGPFEETQYF.

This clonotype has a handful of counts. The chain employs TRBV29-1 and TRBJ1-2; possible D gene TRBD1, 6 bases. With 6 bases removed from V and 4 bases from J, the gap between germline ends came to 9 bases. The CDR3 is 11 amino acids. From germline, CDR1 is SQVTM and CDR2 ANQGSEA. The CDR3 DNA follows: TGCAGCGTGACGGACAGCTATGGCTACACCTTC. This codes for CSVTDSYGYTF.